A single T cell receptor (beta chain) is shown here with its context. Its antigen remains unknown. These data come from a study of cytomegalovirus exposure and HLA in healthy donors. Whole-study findings and limits: In a later analysis, common viral pathogens appeared linked to several of the most significant clusters.

The CDR3 is 14 residues long. V was shortened by 2 bases and J by 8 bases, with 14 bases between the two germline ends. Germline V gene sequence: CDR1 SGHDT, CDR2 YYEEEE. PCR involved 60 Vbeta and 13 Jbeta primers. Produced via immunoSEQ multiplex PCR; TCRdb's table is partial and in-frame only. The sample holds about 82,000 clones; about 77% are singletons and the top ten take about 3%. The sequencing sample was made of PBMCs. The receptor comes from a man between 50 and 59 years old in good health and CMV-seronegative. The chain carries TRBV5-6 and TRBJ2-1; weak D call: TRBD2 (6 bases). CDR3 DNA sequence: TGTGCCAGCAGCTTTGGGACTGAGGACGATGAGCAGTTCTTC. This sequence encodes CASSFGTEDDEQFF.